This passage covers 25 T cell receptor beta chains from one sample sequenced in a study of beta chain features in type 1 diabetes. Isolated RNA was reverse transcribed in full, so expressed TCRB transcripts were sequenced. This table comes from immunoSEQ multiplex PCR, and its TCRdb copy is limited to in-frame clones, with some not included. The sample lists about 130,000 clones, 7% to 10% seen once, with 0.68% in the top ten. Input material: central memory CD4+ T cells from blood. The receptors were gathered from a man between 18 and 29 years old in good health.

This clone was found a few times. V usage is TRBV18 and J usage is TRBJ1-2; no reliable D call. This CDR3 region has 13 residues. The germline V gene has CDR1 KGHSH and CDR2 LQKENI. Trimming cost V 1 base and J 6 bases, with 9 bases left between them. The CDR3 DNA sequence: TGTGCCAGCTCACCACGGGCCGTAGATGGCTACACCTTC. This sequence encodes CASSPRAVDGYTF.

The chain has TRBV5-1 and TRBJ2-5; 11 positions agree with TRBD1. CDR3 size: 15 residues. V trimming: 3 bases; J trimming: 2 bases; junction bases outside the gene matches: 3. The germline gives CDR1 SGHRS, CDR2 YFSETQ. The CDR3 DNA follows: TGCGCCAGCAGCTGGGGACAGGGGGGACAAGAGACCCAGTACTTC. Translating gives CASSWGQGGQETQYF.

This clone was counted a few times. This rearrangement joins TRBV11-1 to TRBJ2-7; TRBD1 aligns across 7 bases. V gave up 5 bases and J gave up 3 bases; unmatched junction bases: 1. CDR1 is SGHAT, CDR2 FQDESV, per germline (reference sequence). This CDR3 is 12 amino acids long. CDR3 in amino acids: CASSRDSYEQYF. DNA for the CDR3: TGTGCCAGCAGCCGGGACAGCTACGAGCAGTACTTC.

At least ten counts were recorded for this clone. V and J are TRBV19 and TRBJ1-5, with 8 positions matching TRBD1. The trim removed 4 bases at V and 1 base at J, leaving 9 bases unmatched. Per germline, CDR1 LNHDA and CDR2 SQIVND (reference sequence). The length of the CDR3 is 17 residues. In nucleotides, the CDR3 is TGTGCCAGTAGTACGCCGGCCGGGACAGGAAGCAATCAGCCCCAGCATTTT. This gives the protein CASSTPAGTGSNQPQHF.

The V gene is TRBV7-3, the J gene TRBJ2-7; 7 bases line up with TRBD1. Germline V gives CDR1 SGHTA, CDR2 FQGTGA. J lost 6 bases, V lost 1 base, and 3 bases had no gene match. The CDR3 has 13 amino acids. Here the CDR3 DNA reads TGTGCCAGCAGCTTAAACAGGGGACGCGAGCAGTACTTC. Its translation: CASSLNRGREQYF. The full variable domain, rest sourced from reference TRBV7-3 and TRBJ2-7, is GAGVSQTPSNKVTEKGKYVELRCDPISGHTALYWYRQSLGQGPEFLIYFQGTGAADDSGLPNDRFFAVRPEGSVSTLKIQRTERGDSAVYLCASSLNRGREQYFGPGTRLTVT.

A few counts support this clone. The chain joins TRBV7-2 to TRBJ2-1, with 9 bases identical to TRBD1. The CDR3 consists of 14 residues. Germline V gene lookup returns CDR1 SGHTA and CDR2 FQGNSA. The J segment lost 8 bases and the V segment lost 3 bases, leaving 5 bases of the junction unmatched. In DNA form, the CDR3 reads TGTGCCAGCAGCTTCCAACAGGGGGCCTATGAGCAGTTCTTC. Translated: CASSFQQGAYEQFF.

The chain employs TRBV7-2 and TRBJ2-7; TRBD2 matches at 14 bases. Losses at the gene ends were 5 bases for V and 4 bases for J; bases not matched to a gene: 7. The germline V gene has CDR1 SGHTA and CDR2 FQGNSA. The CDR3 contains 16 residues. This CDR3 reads CASSPEGLAGGYEQYF. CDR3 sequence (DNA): TGTGCCAGCAGCCCAGAAGGACTAGCGGGGGGATACGAGCAGTACTTC.

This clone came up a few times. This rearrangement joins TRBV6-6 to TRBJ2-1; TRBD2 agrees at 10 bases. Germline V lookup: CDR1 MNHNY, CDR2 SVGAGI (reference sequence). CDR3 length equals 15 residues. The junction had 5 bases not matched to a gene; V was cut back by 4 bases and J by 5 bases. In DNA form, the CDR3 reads TGTGCCAGCAGTTCCCGGACTAGCGGACACAATGAGCAGTTCTTC. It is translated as CASSSRTSGHNEQFF.

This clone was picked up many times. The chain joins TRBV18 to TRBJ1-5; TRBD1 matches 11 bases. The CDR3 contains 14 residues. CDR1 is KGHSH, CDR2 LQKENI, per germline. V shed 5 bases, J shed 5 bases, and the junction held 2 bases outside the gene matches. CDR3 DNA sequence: TGTGCCAGCTCAAGGGACAGGGGGGATCAGCCCCAGCATTTT. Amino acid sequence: CASSRDRGDQPQHF. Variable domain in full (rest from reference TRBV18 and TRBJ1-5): NAGVMQNPRHLVRRRGQEARLRCSPMKGHSHVYWYRQLPEEGLKFMVYLQKENIIDESGMPKERFSAEFPKEGPSILRIQQVVRGDSAAYFCASSRDRGDQPQHFGDGTRLSIL.

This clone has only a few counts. As DNA, the CDR3 is TGTGCCACCAGCAGAGCCCAGGGGGCACCCAATCAGCCCCAGCATTTT. It yields the protein CATSRAQGAPNQPQHF. The rearrangement uses TRBV15 and TRBJ1-5, with TRBD1 identical over 8 bases. Germline assignment: CDR1 LNHNV and CDR2 YYDKDF (reference sequence). This CDR3 has 16 amino acids. The J segment lost 3 bases and the V segment lost 1 base, leaving 5 bases of the junction unmatched.

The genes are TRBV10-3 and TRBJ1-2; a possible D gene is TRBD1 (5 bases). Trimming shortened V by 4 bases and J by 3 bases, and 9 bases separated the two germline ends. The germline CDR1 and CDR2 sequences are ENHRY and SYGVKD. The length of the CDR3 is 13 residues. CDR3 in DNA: TGTGCCATCAGTGTACGACAGTACTATGGCTACACCTTC. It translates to CAISVRQYYGYTF.

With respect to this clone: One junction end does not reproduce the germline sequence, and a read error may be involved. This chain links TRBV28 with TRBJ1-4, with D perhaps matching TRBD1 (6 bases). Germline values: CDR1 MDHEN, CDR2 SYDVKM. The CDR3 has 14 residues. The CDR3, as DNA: TGTGCCAGCAGATCAGGGGACGCTAACGAAAAACTGTTTTTT. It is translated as CASRSGDANEKLFF.

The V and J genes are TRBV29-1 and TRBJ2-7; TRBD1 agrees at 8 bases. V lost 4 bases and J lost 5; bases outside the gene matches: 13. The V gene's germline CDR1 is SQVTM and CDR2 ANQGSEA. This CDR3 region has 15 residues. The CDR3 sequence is CSVVQKDRALDEQYF. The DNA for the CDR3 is TGCAGCGTTGTACAGAAGGACAGGGCTCTCGACGAGCAGTACTTC.

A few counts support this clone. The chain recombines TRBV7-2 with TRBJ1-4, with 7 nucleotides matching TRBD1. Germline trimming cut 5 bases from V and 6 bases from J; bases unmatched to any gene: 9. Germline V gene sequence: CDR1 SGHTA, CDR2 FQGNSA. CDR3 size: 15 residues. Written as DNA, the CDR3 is TGTGCCAGCAGCCCTACGACAGGGAATTATGAAAAACTGTTTTTT. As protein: CASSPTTGNYEKLFF.

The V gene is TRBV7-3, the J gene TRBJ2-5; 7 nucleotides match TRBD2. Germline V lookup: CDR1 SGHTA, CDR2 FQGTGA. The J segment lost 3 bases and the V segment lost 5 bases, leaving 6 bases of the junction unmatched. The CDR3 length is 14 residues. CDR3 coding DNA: TGTGCCAGCAGCCCCACCGGGACTAAAGAGACCCAGTACTTC. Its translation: CASSPTGTKETQYF.

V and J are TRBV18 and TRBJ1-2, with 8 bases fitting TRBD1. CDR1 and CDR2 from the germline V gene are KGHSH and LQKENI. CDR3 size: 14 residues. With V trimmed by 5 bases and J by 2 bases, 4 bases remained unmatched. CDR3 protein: CASSSQGANYGYTF. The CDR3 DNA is TGTGCCAGCTCATCCCAGGGGGCCAACTATGGCTACACCTTC. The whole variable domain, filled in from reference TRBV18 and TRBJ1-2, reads NAGVMQNPRHLVRRRGQEARLRCSPMKGHSHVYWYRQLPEEGLKFMVYLQKENIIDESGMPKERFSAEFPKEGPSILRIQQVVRGDSAAYFCASSSQGANYGYTFGSGTRLTVV.

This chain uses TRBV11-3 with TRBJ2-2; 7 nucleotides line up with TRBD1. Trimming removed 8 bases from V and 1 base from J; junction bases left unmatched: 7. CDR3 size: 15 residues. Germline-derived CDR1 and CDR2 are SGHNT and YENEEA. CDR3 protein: CASSSGQQNTGELFF. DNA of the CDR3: TGTGCCAGCTCGTCGGGACAGCAGAACACCGGGGAGCTGTTTTTT.

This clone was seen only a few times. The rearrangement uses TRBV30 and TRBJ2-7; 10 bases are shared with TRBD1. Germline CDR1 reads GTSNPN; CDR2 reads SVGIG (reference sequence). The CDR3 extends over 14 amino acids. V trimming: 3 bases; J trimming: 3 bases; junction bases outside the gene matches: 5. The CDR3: CAWRRTGGNYEQYF. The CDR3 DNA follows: TGTGCCTGGAGGAGGACAGGGGGAAACTACGAGCAGTACTTC.

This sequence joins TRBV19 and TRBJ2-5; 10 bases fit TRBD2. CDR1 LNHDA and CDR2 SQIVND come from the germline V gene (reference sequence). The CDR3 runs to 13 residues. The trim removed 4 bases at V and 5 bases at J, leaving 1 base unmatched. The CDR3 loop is CASSTTSGETQYF. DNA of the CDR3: TGTGCCAGTAGTACGACTAGCGGGGAGACCCAGTACTTC.

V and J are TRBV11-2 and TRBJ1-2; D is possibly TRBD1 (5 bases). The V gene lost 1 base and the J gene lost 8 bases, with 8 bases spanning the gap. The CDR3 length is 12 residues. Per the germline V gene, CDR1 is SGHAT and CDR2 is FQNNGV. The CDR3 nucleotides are TGTGCCAGCAGCTTAGGGGACTCAGGCTACACCTTC. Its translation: CASSLGDSGYTF.

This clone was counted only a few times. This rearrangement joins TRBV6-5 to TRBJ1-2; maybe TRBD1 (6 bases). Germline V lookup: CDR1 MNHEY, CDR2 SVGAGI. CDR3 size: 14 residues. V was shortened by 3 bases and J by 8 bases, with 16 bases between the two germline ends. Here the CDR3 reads CASSYFNSGEGYTF. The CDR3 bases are TGTGCCAGCAGTTATTTCAATTCAGGGGAGGGCTACACCTTC.

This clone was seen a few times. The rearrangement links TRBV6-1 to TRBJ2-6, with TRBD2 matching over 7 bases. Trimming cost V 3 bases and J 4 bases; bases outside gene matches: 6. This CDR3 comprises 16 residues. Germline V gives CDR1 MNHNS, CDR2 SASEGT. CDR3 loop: CASSERGGSGANVLTF. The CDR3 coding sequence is TGTGCCAGCAGTGAGAGAGGCGGGAGCGGGGCCAACGTCCTGACTTTC.

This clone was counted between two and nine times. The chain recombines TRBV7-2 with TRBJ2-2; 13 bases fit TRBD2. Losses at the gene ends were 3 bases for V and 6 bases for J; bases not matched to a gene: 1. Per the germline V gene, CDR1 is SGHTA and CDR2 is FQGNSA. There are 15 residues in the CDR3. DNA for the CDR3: TGTGCCAGCAGCTTTACTAGCGGGGGGGCCGGGGAGCTGTTTTTT. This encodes CASSFTSGGAGELFF.

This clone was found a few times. The CDR3 DNA follows: TGTGCCAGCAAATCTGGGTCAGACAGAGGCTTCCACACCTTC. Residues: CASKSGSDRGFHTF. The chain has TRBV7-9 and TRBJ1-2, with D perhaps matching TRBD1 (5 bases). V lost 7 bases and J lost 12, with 24 bases in between. CDR3 length: 14 residues. Germline V lookup: CDR1 SEHNR, CDR2 FQNEAQ (reference sequence).

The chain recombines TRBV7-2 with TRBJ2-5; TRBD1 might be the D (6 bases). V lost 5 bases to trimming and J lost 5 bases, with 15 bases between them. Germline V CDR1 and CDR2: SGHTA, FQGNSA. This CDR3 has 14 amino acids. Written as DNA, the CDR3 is TGTGCCAGCAGCCAAGCACAGGGAGTGGAGACCCAGTACTTC. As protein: CASSQAQGVETQYF.